A single sample gave rise to the 7 T cell receptor beta chains below, sequenced in a study of cytomegalovirus exposure and HLA in healthy donors. This PCR relied on a set of 60 Vbeta primers and 13 Jbeta primers. Profiled with immunoSEQ multiplex PCR; TCRdb holds only in-frame clones, not every one. This sample's table has 45,000 to 60,000 clones. Material for sequencing was PBMCs. The receptors come from a male donor in good health and CMV-seronegative.

The genes are TRBV9 and TRBJ1-1; unclear D gene. CDR3 size: 14 residues. Germline V gene data show CDR1 as SGDLS and CDR2 as YYNGEE. V lost 0 bases, J lost 5 bases, and 11 bases lay in between. CDR3 nucleotide sequence: TGTGCCAGCAGCGTAGCTAAGAGTTTTACTGAAGCTTTCTTT. It codes for CASSVAKSFTEAFF.

V usage is TRBV4-1 and J usage is TRBJ2-7; 9 nucleotides match TRBD1. Germline assignment: CDR1 MGHRA and CDR2 YSYEKL. The CDR3 runs to 15 residues. Trimming removed 4 bases from V and 3 bases from J; junction bases left unmatched: 7. The CDR3 is CASSLGQGVGYEQYF. The CDR3 DNA sequence: TGCGCCAGCAGCCTGGGACAGGGAGTTGGCTACGAGCAGTACTTC.

This sequence joins TRBV9 and TRBJ1-1; 8 positions match TRBD1. The CDR3 loop spans 16 amino acids. The V and J ends lost 3 bases and 4 bases, in that order; junction bases with no gene match: 11. Germline lookup yields CDR1 SGDLS and CDR2 YYNGEE. CDR3 coding DNA: TGTGCCAGCAGCGCCTCCCGGACAGGGACGGGCACTGAAGCTTTCTTT. Its protein product is CASSASRTGTGTEAFF.

The V and J genes are TRBV7-9 and TRBJ2-7, with 9 bases that match TRBD2. Germline V gene lookup returns CDR1 SEHNR and CDR2 FQNEAQ (reference sequence). This CDR3 has 15 amino acids. With 5 bases clipped from V and 4 bases from J, the junction kept 9 bases outside the gene matches. This chain's CDR3 is CASSPAGAGGYEQYF. The CDR3 DNA sequence: TGTGCCAGCAGCCCCGCGGGGGCGGGGGGGTACGAGCAGTACTTC.

The V call is TRBV25-1, the J call TRBJ1-1, with 7 bases aligning to TRBD1. Germline trimming cut 5 bases from V and 3 bases from J; bases unmatched to any gene: 6. Per the germline V gene, CDR1 is MGHDK and CDR2 is SYGVNS. The CDR3 sequence is 14 residues long. In DNA, the CDR3 is TGTGCCAGCAGTTCGCAGGGGGTCGACACTGAAGCTTTCTTT. It yields the protein CASSSQGVDTEAFF.

V gene TRBV4-3 combines with J gene TRBJ1-1; perhaps TRBD1 as D (6 bases). CDR3 length: 15 amino acids. Looked up from germline, CDR1 is LGHNA and CDR2 is YSLEER. V was cut by 2 bases and J by 2 bases, with 12 bases left in between. The CDR3 DNA follows: TGCGCCAGCAGCCAACAGACGGACAGCAACACTGAAGCTTTCTTT. It yields the protein CASSQQTDSNTEAFF.

The rearrangement links TRBV20-1 to TRBJ2-1; TRBD1 aligns across 7 bases. The junction had 3 bases not matched to a gene; V was cut back by 5 bases and J by 8 bases. The CDR3 is made up of 11 amino acids. Germline lookup yields CDR1 DFQATT and CDR2 SNEGSKA (reference sequence). The CDR3 nucleotides are TGCAGTGCTCGACAGGGCTATGAGCAGTTCTTC. It encodes CSARQGYEQFF.